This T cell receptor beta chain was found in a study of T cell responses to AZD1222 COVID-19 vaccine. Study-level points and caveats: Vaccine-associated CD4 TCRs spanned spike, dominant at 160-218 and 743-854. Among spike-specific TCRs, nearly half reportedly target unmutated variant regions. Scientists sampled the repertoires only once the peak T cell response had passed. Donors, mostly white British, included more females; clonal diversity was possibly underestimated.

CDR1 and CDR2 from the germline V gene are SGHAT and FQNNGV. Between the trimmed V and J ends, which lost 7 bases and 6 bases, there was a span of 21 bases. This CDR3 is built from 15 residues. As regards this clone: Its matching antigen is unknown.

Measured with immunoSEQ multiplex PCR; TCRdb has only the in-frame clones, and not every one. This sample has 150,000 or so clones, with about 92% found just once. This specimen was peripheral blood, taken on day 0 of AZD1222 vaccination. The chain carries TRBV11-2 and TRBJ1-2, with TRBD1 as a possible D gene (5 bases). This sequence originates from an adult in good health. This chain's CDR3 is CASTEGEGRIHGYTF. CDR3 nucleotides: TGTGCCAGCACCGAAGGGGAGGGGCGTATCCATGGCTACACCTTC.